Sequencing of this T cell receptor beta chain was carried out in a study of lymphopenia after photon versus proton radiotherapy. Study-wide results and caveats: Larger post-nadir TCR diversity loss correlated inversely with survival in deceased patients. Proton therapy kept repertoires fairly stable, unlike photons, which gained effector/memory cells. Post-nadir diversity loss with photons came from oligoclonal expansion, particularly CD8+ Temra cells. Survival link was tested only in deceased patients; proton benefit remains a possibility.

The CDR3 is 15 residues long. Germline values: CDR1 MNHEY, CDR2 SVGAGI. Trimming took 2 bases from V and 5 from J, leaving 15 bases between them. Turning to this clone: Antigen unknown.

TCRdb's table, derived via immunoSEQ multiplex PCR, lists solely in-frame clones and lacks some. The sample consists of roughly 64,000 clones, about nine tenths of them appearing once. The source is a man at least 80 years old with esophageal cancer. Sequencing was performed on peripheral blood, taken from a patient treated with proton-based radiotherapy. The genes are TRBV6-5 and TRBJ1-1; D is uncertain. CDR3 coding DNA: TGTGCCAGCAGTTACGTGAGGGTGCGAGGAACTGAAGCTTTCTTT. Translation: CASSYVRVRGTEAFF.